A single sample is the source of the 30 T cell receptor beta chains below, sequenced in a study of T cell responses to AZD1222 COVID-19 vaccine. The data were produced by immunoSEQ multiplex PCR, yet TCRdb's version contains in-frame clones alone and is incomplete. The sample yields roughly 100,000 clones, 75% to 95% seen once. This specimen consisted of peripheral blood, obtained on day 0 of AZD1222 vaccination. The receptors originated from an adult in good health.

The V gene is TRBV5-8, the J gene TRBJ1-2, with D perhaps matching TRBD1 (6 bases). This CDR3 comprises 17 residues. V was trimmed by 1 base and J by 0 bases, leaving 16 bases between them. CDR1 is SGHTS and CDR2 is YDEGEE in the germline V gene. CDR3 bases: TGTGCCAGCAGCTTGACGTTAGGACAGTTCGCTAACTATGGCTACACCTTC. This translates into CASSLTLGQFANYGYTF.

This rearrangement joins TRBV27 to TRBJ1-6, with 10 positions matching TRBD1. The germline V gene encodes CDR1 MNHEY and CDR2 SMNVEV (reference sequence). Losses at the gene ends were 8 bases for V and 3 bases for J; bases not matched to a gene: 4. This CDR3 comprises 15 residues. As DNA, the CDR3 is TGTGCCAGCGGGGACAGGGGAGTCTATAATTCACCCCTCCACTTT. Translating it yields CASGDRGVYNSPLHF.

This rearrangement joins TRBV9 to TRBJ1-2, with TRBD1 as a possible D gene (6 bases). Trimming cost V 4 bases and J 6 bases, with 13 bases left between them. CDR1 is SGDLS, CDR2 YYNGEE, per germline. This CDR3 is 13 amino acids long. The CDR3 loop reads CASSLTGSDGYTF. CDR3 nucleotides: TGTGCCAGCAGCCTAACAGGGAGCGATGGCTACACCTTC.

The chain combines TRBV28 with TRBJ1-1; possible D gene TRBD1, 5 bases. The V end was cut by 4 bases, the J end by 8 bases, with 8 bases between. The CDR3 is made up of 11 amino acids. Germline lookup yields CDR1 MDHEN and CDR2 SYDVKM. The CDR3 region is CASSSGREAFF. The CDR3 DNA sequence: TGTGCCAGCAGTTCGGGACGGGAAGCTTTCTTT.

The CDR3 bases are TGTGCCAGTAGTATTCGTAGCGGGGGGGCCTCAGATACGCAGTATTTT. Translating it yields CASSIRSGGASDTQYF. V gene TRBV19 combines with J gene TRBJ2-3, with 11 bases fitting TRBD2. Trimming removed 3 bases from V and 4 bases from J; junction bases left unmatched: 6. Germline CDR1 is LNHDA and CDR2 is SQIVND (reference sequence). This CDR3 contains 16 residues. Looking up the rest from reference TRBV19 and TRBJ2-3 gives the full variable domain: DGGITQSPKYLFRKEGQNVTLSCEQNLNHDAMYWYRQDPGQGLRLIYYSQIVNDFQKGDIAEGYSVSREKKESFPLTVTSAQKNPTAFYLCASSIRSGGASDTQYFGPGTRLTVL.

The chain carries TRBV6-5 and TRBJ1-2; 8 nucleotides agree with TRBD1. V was pared by 5 bases and J by 6 bases, with 8 bases of the junction left unmatched. Germline V gene data show CDR1 as MNHEY and CDR2 as SVGAGI. The CDR3 sequence is 14 residues long. The CDR3 nucleotides read TGTGCCAGCAGTCCCAGGGGGCCCGGGGATGGCTACACCTTC. It encodes CASSPRGPGDGYTF.

V is TRBV20-1 and J is TRBJ1-2; D possibly corresponds to TRBD1 (5 bases). The ends were cut back, 3 bases at V and 5 bases at J, with 19 bases in the middle. Looked up from germline, CDR1 is DFQATT and CDR2 is SNEGSKA (reference sequence). The CDR3 contains 15 residues. CDR3 nucleotides: TGCAGTGCTAGTCCTATCAGGGTAATAGGTTATGGCTACACCTTC. Protein sequence: CSASPIRVIGYGYTF.

The DNA of the CDR3 is TGTGCCACCAAGGACAACCCTAGCTCCTACGAGCAGTACTTC. It is translated as CATKDNPSSYEQYF. The chain has TRBV6-5 and TRBJ2-7; D is possibly TRBD1 (5 bases). This CDR3 region has 14 residues. Trimming took 10 bases from V and 0 from J, leaving 16 bases between them. CDR1 is MNHEY and CDR2 is SVGAGI in the germline V gene.

This chain joins TRBV29-1 and TRBJ2-7, with a weak D call TRBD1 (7 bases). The CDR3 covers 17 residues. V shed 2 bases and J shed 7 bases, with 27 bases lying between them. Germline V gene data show CDR1 as SQVTM and CDR2 as ANQGSEA. The CDR3 here is CSVERGDSLPSAREQYF. CDR3 nucleotide sequence: TGCAGCGTTGAAAGGGGGGACAGCCTCCCCTCCGCTAGGGAGCAGTACTTC.

This chain joins TRBV5-6 and TRBJ1-6; no clear D gene. The CDR3 contains 12 residues. CDR1 is SGHDT, CDR2 YYEEEE, per germline. V lost 0 bases and J 5 bases, leaving 0 bases between the germline ends. The CDR3 DNA sequence: TGTGCCAGCAGCTTGGATAATTCACCCCTCCACTTT. Its translation is CASSLDNSPLHF.

V and J are TRBV7-9 and TRBJ1-4; TRBD1 might be the D (6 bases). Germline V gene data show CDR1 as SEHNR and CDR2 as FQNEAQ (reference sequence). Trimming stripped 9 bases from V and 8 bases from J, with 25 bases between. There are 16 residues in the CDR3. This CDR3 is CASTSPGAAGDEKLFF. The CDR3 coding sequence is TGTGCCAGTACTTCCCCGGGGGCGGCAGGGGACGAAAAACTGTTTTTT.

This CDR3 reads CASSLGGGGSEAFF. The CDR3 nucleotides are TGTGCCAGCAGCCTGGGAGGGGGCGGTTCAGAAGCTTTCTTT. The chain recombines TRBV5-6 with TRBJ1-1, with 7 bases matching TRBD1. The CDR3 is made up of 14 amino acids. CDR1 is SGHDT, CDR2 YYEEEE, per germline. The J segment lost 8 bases and the V segment lost 4 bases, leaving 11 bases of the junction unmatched.

The J gene is TRBJ2-2, the V gene TRBV7-2, with 13 bases identical to TRBD2. The germline CDR1 and CDR2 sequences are SGHTA and FQGNSA. J gave up 10 bases and V 0 bases, and 8 bases lay outside the gene matches. The CDR3 consists of 17 residues. As DNA, the CDR3 is TGTGCCAGCAGCTTAGCAGGACTAGCGGGGGATGCGGAGGAGCTGTTTTTT. This gives the protein CASSLAGLAGDAEELFF.

J is TRBJ2-7 and V is TRBV10-3, with 7 bases that match TRBD1. Germline assignment: CDR1 ENHRY and CDR2 SYGVKD. The V segment lost 4 bases and the J segment 6 bases; nucleotides outside the gene matches: 6. The CDR3 totals 13 residues. The CDR3 reads CAISGATGVEQYF. CDR3 sequence (DNA): TGTGCCATCAGTGGAGCTACAGGGGTCGAGCAGTACTTC.

V gene TRBV19 combines with J gene TRBJ1-2, with TRBD1 matching over 7 bases. The CDR3 has 16 amino acids. The germline gives CDR1 LNHDA, CDR2 SQIVND (reference sequence). With 4 bases clipped from V and 4 bases from J, the junction kept 12 bases outside the gene matches. The CDR3, as DNA: TGTGCCAGTAGTACCAGAGACAGGGTGCGGGGCTATGGCTACACCTTC. Its translation: CASSTRDRVRGYGYTF.

The rearrangement links TRBV12-3 or TRBV12-4 to TRBJ1-1; 8 nucleotides match TRBD1. Losses at the gene ends were 8 bases for V and 7 bases for J; bases not matched to a gene: 6. The CDR3 is made up of 12 amino acids. The CDR3 coding sequence is TGTGCCAGCGGACGGACAGGGTATGAAGCTTTCTTT. This sequence encodes CASGRTGYEAFF.

This sequence joins TRBV11-3 and TRBJ2-5; D ambiguous. V lost 1 base to trimming and J lost 5 bases, with 11 bases between them. The CDR3 contains 14 residues. CDR1 and CDR2 from the germline V gene are SGHNT and YENEEA. The CDR3 region is CASSLGGVSETQYF. CDR3 DNA sequence: TGTGCCAGCAGCTTAGGGGGTGTGTCGGAGACCCAGTACTTC.

The chain joins TRBV15 to TRBJ2-1; either TRBD1 or TRBD2 may supply D (5 bases each). The germline CDR1 and CDR2 sequences are LNHNV and YYDKDF (reference sequence). Trimming removed 0 bases at V and 9 bases at J, with 15 bases between. This CDR3 region has 15 residues. CDR3 bases: TGTGCCACCAGCAGAGATATCGGTAGTGGGGGTGAGCAGTTCTTC. Residues: CATSRDIGSGGEQFF.

The V call is TRBV5-6, the J call TRBJ1-1, with 7 bases identical to TRBD1. The CDR3 is 14 amino acids. V was clipped by 6 bases and J by 6 bases; unmatched bases: 11. The germline V gene has CDR1 SGHDT and CDR2 YYEEEE. The CDR3 protein is CASKPQGVSAEAFF. In DNA, the CDR3 is TGTGCCAGCAAGCCCCAGGGGGTCTCGGCTGAAGCTTTCTTT.

The V call is TRBV5-6, the J call TRBJ2-6; 7 bases are a match to TRBD1. The CDR3 is 18 amino acids. Germline CDR1 is SGHDT and CDR2 is YYEEEE. With V trimmed by 1 base and J by 0 bases, 7 bases remained unmatched. CDR3 bases: TGTGCCAGCAGCTTGCGGGACAGATTGTACTCTGGGGCCAACGTCCTGACTTTC. It translates to CASSLRDRLYSGANVLTF.

This clone was observed a handful of times. This chain joins TRBV5-5 and TRBJ2-3, with 9 bases matching TRBD2. Germline CDR1 is SGHKS and CDR2 is YYEKEE (reference sequence). This CDR3 is built from 16 residues. V trimming: 4 bases; J trimming: 2 bases; junction bases outside the gene matches: 8. The CDR3 sequence is CASSQDLAGNTDTQYF. The CDR3 DNA reads TGTGCCAGCAGCCAAGATCTAGCGGGAAACACAGATACGCAGTATTTT.

This clone was seen more than once but under ten times. The chain combines TRBV11-2 with TRBJ2-5; D gene unclear. The germline V gene has CDR1 SGHAT and CDR2 FQNNGV. V lost 0 bases, J lost 4 bases, and 6 bases lay in between. The length of the CDR3 is 13 residues. Here the CDR3 reads CASSLEVAETQYF. The DNA of the CDR3 is TGTGCCAGCAGCTTAGAAGTGGCAGAGACCCAGTACTTC.

The chain uses TRBV18 and TRBJ2-1; D gene ambiguous. The CDR3 has 13 residues. Germline V CDR1 and CDR2: KGHSH, LQKENI. Trimming took 3 bases from V and 2 from J, leaving 5 bases between them. The CDR3 nucleotides are TGTGCCAGCTCACCTCTAACCTACAATGAGCAGTTCTTC. This codes for CASSPLTYNEQFF. The variable domain in full, with the rest retrieved from reference TRBV18 and TRBJ2-1, is NAGVMQNPRHLVRRRGQEARLRCSPMKGHSHVYWYRQLPEEGLKFMVYLQKENIIDESGMPKERFSAEFPKEGPSILRIQQVVRGDSAAYFCASSPLTYNEQFFGPGTRLTVL.

The chain couples TRBV5-1 to TRBJ1-2; perhaps TRBD1 as D (5 bases). V lost 0 bases and J lost 8, with 23 bases in between. Germline values: CDR1 SGHRS, CDR2 YFSETQ. This CDR3 contains 17 residues. For the CDR3, the DNA is TGCGCCAGCAGCTTGGGGCCTGGTGAGGGGCTCAGGGAGGGCTACACCTTC. Its translation is CASSLGPGEGLREGYTF.

The sample holds many counts of this clone. J is TRBJ2-6 and V is TRBV7-8, with TRBD1 matching 9 bases. The CDR3 is 18 residues long. Trimming took 5 bases from V and 3 from J; bases not matched to a gene: 11. The germline V gene has CDR1 SGHVS and CDR2 FQNEAQ. CDR3 amino acids: CASSRDRVVLGGANVLTF. In DNA, the CDR3 is TGTGCCAGCAGCCGGGACAGGGTTGTCTTGGGTGGGGCCAACGTCCTGACTTTC.

The V and J genes are TRBV5-5 and TRBJ1-5; D might be TRBD1 (5 bases). From germline, CDR1 is SGHKS and CDR2 YYEKEE (reference sequence). This CDR3 region has 14 residues. Trimming removed 0 bases from V and 2 bases from J, with 6 bases in between. The DNA of the CDR3 is TGTGCCAGCAGCTTGGTGGGGGGCAATCAGCCCCAGCATTTT. Protein product: CASSLVGGNQPQHF.

The chain recombines TRBV20-1 with TRBJ1-1, with D unresolved. The CDR3 runs to 13 residues. V was trimmed by 3 bases and J by 0 bases, leaving 8 bases between them. CDR1 and CDR2 (germline): DFQATT, SNEGSKA (reference sequence). Here the CDR3 reads CSASNSVNTEAFF. CDR3 bases: TGCAGTGCTAGTAATTCGGTGAACACTGAAGCTTTCTTT.

J is TRBJ1-3 and V is TRBV5-6, with no clear D. The V and J ends lost 2 bases and 4 bases respectively, with 4 bases between them. Germline lookup yields CDR1 SGHDT and CDR2 YYEEEE. The CDR3 has 12 amino acids. The CDR3 loop is CASSLPGNTIYF. Here the CDR3 DNA reads TGTGCCAGCAGCTTACCCGGAAACACCATATATTTT.

The chain combines TRBV19 with TRBJ1-1; perhaps TRBD1 as D (5 bases). The V end was cut by 9 bases, the J end by 6 bases, with 8 bases between. There are 10 residues in the CDR3. Germline V gene data show CDR1 as LNHDA and CDR2 as SQIVND (reference sequence). The chain's CDR3 is CASQGSEAFF. In DNA form, the CDR3 reads TGTGCCAGCCAGGGCTCTGAAGCTTTCTTT.

The chain is built from TRBV7-2 and TRBJ1-2; no definite D call. CDR3 length equals 13 residues. Germline V gene lookup returns CDR1 SGHTA and CDR2 FQGNSA. The ends were cut back, 2 bases at V and 2 bases at J, with 6 bases in the middle. This chain's CDR3 is CASSLPENYGYTF. The CDR3 region has the DNA TGTGCCAGCAGCTTACCAGAGAACTATGGCTACACCTTC.